What follows describes a single T cell receptor (beta chain). The sample is drawn from a study of blood T cell repertoires in COVID-19. Per germline, CDR1 SGHRS and CDR2 YFSETQ. The CDR3 totals 15 residues. The V gene lost 4 bases and the J gene lost 2 bases, with 15 bases spanning the gap. Clones were read by immunoSEQ multiplex PCR, and TCRdb kept only the in-frame ones, dropping some. In the table there are some 180,000 clones, more than 80% of which are singletons. This clonotype was sampled from a human donor in a cohort sampled during active COVID-19. The sample was peripheral blood. This chain connects TRBV5-1 to TRBJ2-5, with D perhaps TRBD2 (5 bases). The CDR3 reads CASSIPGTGQETQYF. As DNA, the CDR3 is TGCGCCAGCAGCATACCGGGAACTGGGCAAGAGACCCAGTACTTC. The full variable domain, its missing parts supplied by reference TRBV5-1 and TRBJ2-5, is KAGVTQTPRYLIKTRGQQVTLSCSPISGHRSVSWYQQTPGQGLQFLFEYFSETQRNKGNFPGRFSGRQFSNSRSEMNVSTLELGDSALYLCASSIPGTGQETQYFGPGTRLLVL.